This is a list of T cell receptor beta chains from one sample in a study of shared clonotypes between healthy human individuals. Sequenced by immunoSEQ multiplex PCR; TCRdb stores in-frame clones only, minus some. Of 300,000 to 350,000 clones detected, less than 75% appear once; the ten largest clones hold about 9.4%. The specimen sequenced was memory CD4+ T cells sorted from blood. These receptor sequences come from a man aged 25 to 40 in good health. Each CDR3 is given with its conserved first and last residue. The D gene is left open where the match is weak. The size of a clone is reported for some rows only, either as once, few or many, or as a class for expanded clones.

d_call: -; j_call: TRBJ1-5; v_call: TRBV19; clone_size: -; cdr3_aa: CASSLGAAISNQPQHF; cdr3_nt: TGTGCCAGTAGTCTGGGGGCCGCGATTAGCAATCAGCCCCAGCATTTT
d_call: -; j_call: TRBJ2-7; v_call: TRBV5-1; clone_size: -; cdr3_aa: CASSQTSYEQYF; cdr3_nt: TGCGCCAGCAGCCAGACCTCCTACGAGCAGTACTTC
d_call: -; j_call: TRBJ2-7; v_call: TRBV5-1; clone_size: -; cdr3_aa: CASSPTGTYEQYF; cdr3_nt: TGCGCCAGCAGCCCGACAGGCACCTACGAGCAGTACTTC
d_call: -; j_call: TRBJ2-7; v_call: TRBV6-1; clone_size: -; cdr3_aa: CASSEGYRASYEQYF; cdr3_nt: TGTGCCAGCAGTGAAGGGTACAGGGCCTCATACGAGCAGTACTTC
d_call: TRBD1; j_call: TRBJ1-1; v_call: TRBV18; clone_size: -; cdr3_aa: CASSPHPTGGGNTEAFF; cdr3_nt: TGTGCCAGCTCACCCCACCCGACAGGGGGGGGGAACACTGAAGCTTTCTTT
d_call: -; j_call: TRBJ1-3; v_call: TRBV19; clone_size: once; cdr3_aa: CASEPRESSGNTIYF; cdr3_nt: TGTGCCAGTGAACCCCGAGAGTCCTCTGGAAACACCATATATTTT
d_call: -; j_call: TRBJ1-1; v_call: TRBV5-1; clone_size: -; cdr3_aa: CASSLDWNTEAFF; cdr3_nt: TGCGCCAGCAGCTTGGATTGGAACACTGAAGCTTTCTTT
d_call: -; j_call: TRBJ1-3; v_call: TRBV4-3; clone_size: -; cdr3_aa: CASSQGQYRGNTIYF; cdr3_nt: TGCGCCAGCAGCCAAGGACAGTATCGTGGAAACACCATATATTTT
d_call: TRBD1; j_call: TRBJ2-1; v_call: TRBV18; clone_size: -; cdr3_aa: CASSPSTGQGFNEQFF; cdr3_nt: TGTGCCAGCTCACCCTCAACGGGACAGGGTTTCAATGAGCAGTTCTTC
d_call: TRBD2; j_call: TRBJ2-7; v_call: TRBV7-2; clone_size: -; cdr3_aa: CASSPGTSATYEQYF; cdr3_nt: TGTGCCAGCAGCCCTGGGACTAGCGCGACGTACGAGCAGTACTTC
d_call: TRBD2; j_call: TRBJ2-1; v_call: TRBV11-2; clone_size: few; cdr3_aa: CASSLDSGTSAHNEQFF; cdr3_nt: TGTGCCAGCAGCTTAGATTCCGGGACTAGCGCTCACAATGAGCAGTTCTTC
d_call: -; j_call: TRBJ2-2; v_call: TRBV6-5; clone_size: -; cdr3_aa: CASSSQGTLSTGELFF; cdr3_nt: TGTGCCAGCAGTTCTCAGGGAACCCTGAGCACCGGGGAGCTGTTTTTT
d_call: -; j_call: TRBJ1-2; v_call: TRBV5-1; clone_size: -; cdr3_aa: CASSLGTADNYGYTF; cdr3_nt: TGCGCCAGCAGCTTGGGTACGGCAGATAACTATGGCTACACCTTC
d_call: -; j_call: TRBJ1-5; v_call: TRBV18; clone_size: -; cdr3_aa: CASSPVRGYSNQPQHF; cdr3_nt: TGTGCCAGCTCACCAGTACGGGGGTATAGCAATCAGCCCCAGCATTTT
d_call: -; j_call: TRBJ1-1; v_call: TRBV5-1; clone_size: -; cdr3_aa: CASSLGGHQEEAFF; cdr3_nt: TGCGCCAGCAGCTTGGGGGGGCACCAAGAGGAAGCTTTCTTT
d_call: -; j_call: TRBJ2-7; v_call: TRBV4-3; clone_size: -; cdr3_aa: CASSQEKGGVGYEQYF; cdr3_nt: TGCGCCAGCAGCCAAGAAAAGGGGGGAGTGGGCTACGAGCAGTACTTC
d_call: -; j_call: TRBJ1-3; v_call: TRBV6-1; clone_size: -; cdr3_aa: CASRIAPPDILYF; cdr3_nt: TGTGCCAGCAGAATCGCCCCCCCCGACATCCTATATTTT
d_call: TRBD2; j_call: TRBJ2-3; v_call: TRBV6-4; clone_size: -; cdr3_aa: CASSDSAGGADTQYF; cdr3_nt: TGTGCCAGCAGTGACTCAGCGGGAGGTGCAGATACGCAGTATTTT
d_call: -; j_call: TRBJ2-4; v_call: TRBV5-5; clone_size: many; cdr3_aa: CASSLGQPGTKNIQYF; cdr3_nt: TGTGCCAGCAGCCTCGGACAGCCAGGGACCAAAAACATTCAGTACTTC
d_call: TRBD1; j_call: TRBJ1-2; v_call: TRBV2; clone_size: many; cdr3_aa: CASSTTQGDYGYTF; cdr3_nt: TGTGCCAGCAGCACTACCCAGGGGGACTATGGCTACACCTTC
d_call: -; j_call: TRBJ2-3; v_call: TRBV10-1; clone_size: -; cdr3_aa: CASSEGLKDTQYF; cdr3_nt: TGCGCCAGCAGTGAGGGACTTAAGGATACGCAGTATTTT
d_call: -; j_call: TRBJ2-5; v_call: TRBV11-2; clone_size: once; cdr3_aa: CASSLVGQGETQYF; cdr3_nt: TGTGCCAGCAGCTTAGTTGGCCAGGGGGAGACCCAGTACTTC
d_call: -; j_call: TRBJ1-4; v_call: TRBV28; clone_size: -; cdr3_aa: CASKTGIPNEKLFF; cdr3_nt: TGTGCCAGCAAAACAGGGATCCCTAATGAAAAACTGTTTTTT
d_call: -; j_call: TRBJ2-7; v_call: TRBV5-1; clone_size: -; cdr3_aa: CASRLYETPGEQYF; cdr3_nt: TGCGCCAGCCGGCTGTACGAGACACCCGGCGAGCAGTACTTC
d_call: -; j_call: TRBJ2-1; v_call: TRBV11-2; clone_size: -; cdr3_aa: CASSLGPSYNEQFF; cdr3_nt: TGTGCCAGCAGCTTAGGACCGAGCTACAATGAGCAGTTCTTC
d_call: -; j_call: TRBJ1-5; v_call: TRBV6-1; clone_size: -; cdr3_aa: CASSDRGANQPQHF; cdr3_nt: TGTGCCAGCAGTGACAGGGGAGCGAATCAGCCCCAGCATTTT
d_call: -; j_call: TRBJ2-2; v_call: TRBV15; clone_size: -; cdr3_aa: CATSRDWKGAGELFF; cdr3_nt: TGTGCCACCAGCAGAGATTGGAAGGGGGCCGGGGAGCTGTTTTTT
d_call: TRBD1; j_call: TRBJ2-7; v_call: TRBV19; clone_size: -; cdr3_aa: CASSATGTGGSEQYF; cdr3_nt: TGTGCCAGTAGTGCAACAGGGACAGGGGGTTCCGAGCAGTACTTC
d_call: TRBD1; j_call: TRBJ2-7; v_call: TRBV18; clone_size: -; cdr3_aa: CASSPGQGAVGEQYF; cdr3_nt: TGTGCCAGCTCACCGGGACAGGGGGCTGTCGGTGAGCAGTACTTC
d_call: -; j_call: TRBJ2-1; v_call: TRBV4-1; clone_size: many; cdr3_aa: CASSQATSFSEQFF; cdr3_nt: TGCGCCAGCAGCCAAGCCACTAGTTTTAGTGAGCAGTTCTTC
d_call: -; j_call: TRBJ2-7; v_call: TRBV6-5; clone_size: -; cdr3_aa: CASSYGGRVHEQYF; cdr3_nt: TGTGCCAGCAGTTATGGGGGTAGGGTCCACGAGCAGTACTTC
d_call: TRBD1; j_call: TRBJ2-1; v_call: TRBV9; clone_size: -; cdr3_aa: CASSGRGQTTYNEQFF; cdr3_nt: TGTGCCAGCAGCGGCAGGGGGCAAACCACCTACAATGAGCAGTTCTTC
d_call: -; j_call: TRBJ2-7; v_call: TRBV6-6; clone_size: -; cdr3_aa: CASSQPGTLGEQYF; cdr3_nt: TGTGCCAGCAGTCAACCCGGGACATTGGGCGAGCAGTACTTC
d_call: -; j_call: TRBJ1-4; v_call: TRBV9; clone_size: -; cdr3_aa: CASSRAQGSEKLFF; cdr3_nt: TGTGCCAGCAGCCGCGCGCAGGGCAGTGAAAAACTGTTTTTT
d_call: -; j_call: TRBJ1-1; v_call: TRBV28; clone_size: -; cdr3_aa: CASSLYVNTEAFF; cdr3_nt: TGTGCCAGCAGTTTATACGTGAACACTGAAGCTTTCTTT
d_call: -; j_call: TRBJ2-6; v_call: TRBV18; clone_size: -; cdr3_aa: CASSPWTSQSSGANVLTF; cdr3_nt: TGTGCCAGCTCACCCTGGACCTCTCAAAGCTCTGGGGCCAACGTCCTGACTTTC
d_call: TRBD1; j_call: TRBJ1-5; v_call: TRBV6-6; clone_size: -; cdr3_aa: CASSYPRQGKYQPQHF; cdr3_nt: TGTGCCAGCAGTTACCCTCGACAGGGTAAATATCAGCCCCAGCATTTT
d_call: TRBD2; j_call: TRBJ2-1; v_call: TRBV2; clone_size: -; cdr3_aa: CASSVGGVSYNEQFF; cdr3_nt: TGTGCCAGCAGCGTGGGGGGGGTATCCTACAATGAGCAGTTCTTC
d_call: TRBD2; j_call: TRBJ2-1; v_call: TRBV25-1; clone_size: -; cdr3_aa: CATSPPGLALYNEQFF; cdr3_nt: TGTGCCACCAGTCCCCCCGGACTAGCGCTCTACAATGAGCAGTTCTTC
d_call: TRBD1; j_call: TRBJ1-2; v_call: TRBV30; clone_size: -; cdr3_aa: CAWRDPGQGLSYGYTF; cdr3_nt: TGTGCCTGGAGAGACCCAGGACAGGGGCTAAGCTATGGCTACACCTTC
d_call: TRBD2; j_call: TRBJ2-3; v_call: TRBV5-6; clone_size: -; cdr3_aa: CASSLGAGGTDTQYF; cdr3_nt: TGTGCCAGCAGCTTGGGGGCGGGAGGCACAGATACGCAGTATTTT
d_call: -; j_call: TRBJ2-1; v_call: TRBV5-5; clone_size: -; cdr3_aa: CASSLMGDYNEQFF; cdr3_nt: TGTGCCAGCAGCTTAATGGGGGACTACAATGAGCAGTTCTTC